The 7 T cell receptor beta chains below all came from one sample that was sequenced in a study of T cells after yellow fever vaccination. MiXCR was run by TCRdb on the 5' RACE reads, yielding one entry per CDR3 protein. There are under 150,000 distinct CDR3 sequences in the sample; about 7.7% occur only once, and roughly 0.73% lies in the top ten. The specimen comprised CD4+ T cells sorted from PBMCs, sampled 5 days after the yellow fever booster vaccination. These receptors were collected from a man aged 25 to 45 who received the YFV17D yellow fever vaccine.

This clonotype was seen ten or more times. The rearrangement links TRBV29-1 to TRBJ2-3, with D perhaps matching TRBD1 (6 bases). This CDR3 contains 12 residues. Trimming took off 3 bases at V and 6 bases at J, with 10 bases between the two ends. The germline V gene encodes CDR1 SQVTM and CDR2 ANQGSEA. CDR3 region: CSVDLGADTQYF. As DNA, the CDR3 is TGCAGCGTTGATCTGGGGGCGGATACGCAGTATTTT.

This clonotype occurred many times. The chain has TRBV5-1 and TRBJ2-7; 7 bases are a match to TRBD2. Germline loops: CDR1 SGHRS, CDR2 YFSETQ. This CDR3 is built from 14 residues. V dropped 2 bases and J dropped 5; count of bases not matched to a gene: 7. Written as DNA, the CDR3 is TGCGCCAGCAGCTTCTCCCCCAGCGGGGACGAGCAGTACTTC. This codes for CASSFSPSGDEQYF.

This clonotype appeared many times. This sequence joins TRBV6-5 and TRBJ1-2; D gene unclear. The V gene lost 1 base and the J gene lost 7 bases, with 10 bases spanning the gap. Germline CDR1 reads MNHEY; CDR2 reads SVGAGI. CDR3 size: 13 residues. The CDR3 DNA reads as TGTGCCAGCAGTTACTTCCAGCGAGGTGGCTACACCTTC. Protein sequence: CASSYFQRGGYTF.

The table lists this clonotype with many counts. The DNA is omitted, as the CDR3 cannot be located on it reliably, and the CDR3 follows TCRdb's listing. V and J are TRBV20-1 and TRBJ2-3; the tabulated D call, TRBD1, remains unverified against the DNA. Germline CDR1 is DFQATT and CDR2 is SNEGSKA (reference sequence). The CDR3 is 15 residues long, counting both termini. The CDR3 loop is CSARDFEGVGTGTYF.

There are many counts of this clonotype. CDR3 DNA: TGTGCCAGCAGCCGGGGACTAGCGGGAGCCGAGACCCAGTACTTC. As protein: CASSRGLAGAETQYF. V gene TRBV9 combines with J gene TRBJ2-5; 14 nucleotides match TRBD2. V dropped 4 bases and J dropped 5; count of bases not matched to a gene: 4. Germline assignment: CDR1 SGDLS and CDR2 YYNGEE. CDR3 length equals 15 residues.

This clonotype was seen many times. V gene TRBV20-1 combines with J gene TRBJ2-3; D not resolved. The CDR3 consists of 13 residues. Germline V CDR1 and CDR2: DFQATT, SNEGSKA (reference sequence). Trimming cost V 0 bases and J 3 bases, with 7 bases left between them. CDR3 DNA: TGCAGTGCTAGAGATTCCCGAACAGATACGCAGTATTTT. It yields the protein CSARDSRTDTQYF.

Ten or more counts support this clonotype. CDR3 DNA sequence: TGTGCCAGCAGTCCCTACACAGGGGGCATTTTTCCCGGGGAGCTGTTTTTT. This translates into CASSPYTGGIFPGELFF. This rearrangement joins TRBV2 to TRBJ2-2, with 9 bases matching TRBD1. Germline assignment: CDR1 SNHLY and CDR2 FYNNEI. CDR3 length equals 17 residues. Trimming cost V 5 bases and J 6 bases; bases outside gene matches: 13.